Below, 2 T cell receptor beta chains from the same sample are listed, as sequenced in a study of shared clonotypes between healthy human individuals. Sequencing used immunoSEQ multiplex PCR; TCRdb keeps in-frame clones, though not all of them. This sample has 850,000 to 1,100,000 clones, with approximately 80% found just once. Material for sequencing was memory CD4+ T cells from PBMCs. The subset here: CD45RA-negative fraction. The receptors here all came from a man aged 18-30 years in good health. Some clones in this sample may be carry-over from other donors' samples.

Of note for this clone: The same CDR3 arises from other DNA sequences in this sample as well. The chain is built from TRBV10-3 and TRBJ2-1; 13 bases map to TRBD2. J was trimmed by 5 bases and V by 8 bases; bases with no gene match: 3. This CDR3 is built from 14 residues. CDR1 ENHRY and CDR2 SYGVKD come from the germline V gene. For the CDR3, the DNA is TGTGCCATCTCCGGACTAGCGGGGGACAATGAGCAGTTCTTC. Protein: CAISGLAGDNEQFF.

This clone has more than one count but fewer than ten. This rearrangement joins TRBV19 to TRBJ1-3, with D unclear. The V and J ends lost 3 bases and 0 bases respectively, with 12 bases between them. The CDR3 consists of 16 residues. Germline loops: CDR1 LNHDA, CDR2 SQIVND (reference sequence). CDR3 loop: CASSILGRTSGNTIYF. DNA of the CDR3: TGTGCCAGTAGTATCTTAGGACGGACCTCTGGAAACACCATATATTTT.